The rows below give T cell receptor beta chains drawn from one sample of a study of siplizumab effects on memory and regulatory T cells. Repertoires were generated with immunoSEQ multiplex PCR, while TCRdb's copy carries only in-frame clones and drops some. Here the sample spans 100,000 or so clones, 94% being singletons. Sequencing was performed on Tregs sorted from blood. Receptor source: a human donor in good health. Each CDR3 is given with its conserved first and last residue. The order of the fields is D gene, V gene, clone size, J gene, CDR3 DNA, CDR3 protein. D genes are given only for firm matches. Where a row states a size, it is once, few, many or the class of an expanded clone; other rows omit it.

-	TRBV11-2	-	TRBJ2-3	TGTGCCAGCAGCCCCGGGGGCGCGGAGCGCACAGATACGCAGTATTTT	CASSPGGAERTDTQYF
TRBD2	TRBV7-3	-	TRBJ2-1	TGTGCCAGCAGCTCGCTTGTGAGAAGCGGGAGAAGAAATGAGCAGTTCTTC	CASSSLVRSGRRNEQFF
-	TRBV7-2	-	TRBJ2-7	TGTGCCAGCAGTATAGGGCTTAGCTCCTACGAGCAGTACTTC	CASSIGLSSYEQYF
-	TRBV4-1	-	TRBJ1-5	TGCGCCAGCAGCCAGGGACGATCAAATAGCAATCAGCCCCAGCATTTT	CASSQGRSNSNQPQHF
-	TRBV19	-	TRBJ2-6	TGTGCCAGTAGTATAGTTCCAATCGGGTCCTCTGGGGCCAACGTCCTGACTTTC	CASSIVPIGSSGANVLTF
TRBD2	TRBV7-9	-	TRBJ2-4	TGTGCCAGCAGCTTAAGCGGGGGGCGAAGAGGTCTAGCCAAAAACATTCAGTACTTC	CASSLSGGRRGLAKNIQYF
TRBD2	TRBV18	-	TRBJ2-7	TGTGCCAGCTCACCAAAGGGACTAGCGGGAGGACCCTACGAGCAGTACTTC	CASSPKGLAGGPYEQYF
TRBD1	TRBV7-6	once	TRBJ2-7	TGTGCCAGCAGCCTCTGGACAGGGGGCGGCGGCGAGCAGTACTTC	CASSLWTGGGGEQYF
TRBD2	TRBV2	-	TRBJ2-1	TGTGCCAGCAGATATGGACTAGCGGGAGGGTTACCCTACAATGAGCAGTTCTTC	CASRYGLAGGLPYNEQFF
-	TRBV6-6	-	TRBJ2-7	TGTGCCAGCAGACCAGCGGCGGGCCTCCTCTACGAGCAGTACTTC	CASRPAAGLLYEQYF
-	TRBV27	-	TRBJ1-1	TGTGCCAGCCATCGGCGGGGGGCGAGGACTGAAGCTTTCTTT	CASHRRGARTEAFF
-	TRBV19	-	TRBJ1-1	TGTGCCAGTAGTAGCACGGGGGGCAACACTGAAGCTTTCTTT	CASSSTGGNTEAFF
-	TRBV18	-	TRBJ1-5	TGTGCCAGCTCAGGACGGGAGGGTTCGGATCAGCCCCAGCATTTT	CASSGREGSDQPQHF
-	TRBV25-1	-	TRBJ2-6	TGTGCCAGCAGTGACCGGGACCTGTACTCTGGGGCCAACGTCCTGACTTTC	CASSDRDLYSGANVLTF
TRBD1	TRBV30	-	TRBJ1-2	TGTGCCTGGAGTCCCAGTCCAGGGGGCGTCTATGGCTACACCTTC	CAWSPSPGGVYGYTF
-	TRBV5-6	-	TRBJ1-1	TGTGCCACGTCGACTTTAATGAACACTGAAGCTTTCTTT	CATSTLMNTEAFF
-	TRBV7-3	-	TRBJ2-3	TGTGCCAGCAGCCCCGGGGGCCCCACAGATACGCAGTATTTT	CASSPGGPTDTQYF
-	TRBV19	-	TRBJ1-2	TGTGCCAGTAGTGTAGGGGTCTTCTATGGCTACACCTTC	CASSVGVFYGYTF
TRBD2	TRBV7-2	-	TRBJ2-5	TGTGCCAGCAGCTGGACTAGCGACCAAGAGACCCAGTACTTC	CASSWTSDQETQYF
-	TRBV27	-	TRBJ1-4	TGTGCCAGCAGTTTAAGTCGGTTTTGGGTTGGGGGGGCGCAGGAAAAACTGTTTTTT	CASSLSRFWVGGAQEKLFF
-	TRBV4-1	-	TRBJ2-1	TGCGCCAGCAGCCTACGTTCCAATGAGCAGTTCTTC	CASSLRSNEQFF
-	TRBV6-1	-	TRBJ2-1	TGTGCCAGCAGTGCGACCGGGACTGGTATTTACAATGAGCAGTTCTTC	CASSATGTGIYNEQFF
TRBD2	TRBV7-3	-	TRBJ2-1	TGTGCCAGCAGGCCGTACGGGACTAGCGGGAGAGGGGATGAGCAGTTCTTC	CASRPYGTSGRGDEQFF
TRBD2	TRBV5-1	-	TRBJ2-5	TGCGCCAGCAGCCTTGGACTAGCGGGAGGACGAGAGACCCAGTACTTC	CASSLGLAGGRETQYF
-	TRBV11-3	-	TRBJ2-7	TGTGCCAGCAGCTTGGGTAGCTGGGGCGAGCAGTACTTC	CASSLGSWGEQYF
-	TRBV4-2	-	TRBJ2-7	TGTGCCAGCAGCCAACCTACAGGTTACGAGCAGTACTTC	CASSQPTGYEQYF
TRBD1	TRBV19	few	TRBJ1-1	TGTGCCAGTATCCCAGGGGGCCTGGGCACTGAAGCTTTCTTT	CASIPGGLGTEAFF
-	TRBV11-2	-	TRBJ2-1	TGTGCCGCCCTTACGCCCGGGCCGTCCTACAATGAGCAGTTCTTC	CAALTPGPSYNEQFF
-	TRBV6-5	-	TRBJ1-2	TGTGCCAGCAGTTATGGACAGCTTAAAGCTAACTATGGCTACACCTTC	CASSYGQLKANYGYTF
-	TRBV6-1	-	TRBJ2-1	TGTGCCAGCAGAGGGTTCAATGAGCAGTTCTTC	CASRGFNEQFF
-	TRBV19	-	TRBJ1-5	TGTGCCAGTAGTATTCCACTAGGGGGGACCCACAATCAGCCCCAGCATTTT	CASSIPLGGTHNQPQHF
-	TRBV7-9	-	TRBJ2-5	TGTGCCAGCAGCCCTAGGGAGACCCAGTACTTC	CASSPRETQYF
TRBD1	TRBV28	once	TRBJ1-1	TGTGCCAGCAGCCGACCCCCCGGGACAGGGCCTCAACACACTGAAGCTTTCTTT	CASSRPPGTGPQHTEAFF
-	TRBV11-2	-	TRBJ2-5	TGTGCCAGCAGCCCTCGAGGGGTCGGAGAGACCCAGTACTTC	CASSPRGVGETQYF
-	TRBV9	once	TRBJ1-1	TGTGCCAGCAGCCCGAAGCCTGGTGAAGCTTTCTTT	CASSPKPGEAFF
TRBD1	TRBV5-1	-	TRBJ2-1	TGCGCCAGCAGTCGGACAGGGAACGATGAGCAGTTCTTC	CASSRTGNDEQFF
-	TRBV5-4	once	TRBJ2-4	TGTGCCAGCAGCTTGGACCCAGCTAACGGCAAAAACATTCAGTACTTC	CASSLDPANGKNIQYF
-	TRBV4-1	-	TRBJ2-5	TGCGCCAGCAGCCAAGAATCTGGGGGGCAGGCCCAGTACTTC	CASSQESGGQAQYF
TRBD1	TRBV18	-	TRBJ1-5	TGTGCCAGCTCACCTCTGGGACAGGGCCGCAATCAGCCCCAGCATTTT	CASSPLGQGRNQPQHF
-	TRBV27	-	TRBJ2-1	TGTGCCAGCAGTTTTTCGCGACAGCTAAGCTCCTACAATGAGCAGTTCTTC	CASSFSRQLSSYNEQFF